This is a list of T cell receptor beta chains from one sample in a study of T cell repertoires in cytomegalovirus infection. MiXCR was run by TCRdb on the reads, yielding one entry per CDR3 protein. Of roughly 150,000 distinct CDR3 sequences listed, 15% to 20% are singletons. Sequencing was performed on CD8+ T cells from PBMCs. The receptors were sampled from a human donor in good health (CMV status not recorded). Some clones in this sample may be carry-over from other donors' samples. Each CDR3 is given with its conserved first and last residue. The order of the fields is CDR3 protein, CDR3 DNA, clone size, D gene, J gene, V gene. The D gene is left open where the match is weak. Size is omitted from some rows. Given values are once, few, many or a class for expanded clones.

CDR3aa: CASSFKTTGTIYEQYF
CDR3nt: TGTGCCAGCAGTTTCAAGACGACCGGGACCATCTACGAGCAGTACTTC
abundance: NA
d_gene: NA
j_gene: TRBJ2-7
v_gene: TRBV28

CDR3aa: CASSQGTGNQPQHF
CDR3nt: TGTGCCAGCAGCCAAGGGACAGGCAATCAGCCCCAGCATTTT
abundance: few
d_gene: TRBD1
j_gene: TRBJ1-5
v_gene: TRBV7-9

CDR3aa: CASSYGRRESYEQYF
CDR3nt: TGTGCCAGCAGTTACGGCCGGAGGGAGAGTTACGAGCAGTACTTC
abundance: NA
d_gene: NA
j_gene: TRBJ2-7
v_gene: TRBV6-2/TRBV6-3

CDR3aa: CASSLYGTGGYEQYF
CDR3nt: TGTGCCAGCAGCTTATATGGGACAGGAGGTTACGAGCAGTACTTC
abundance: many
d_gene: TRBD1
j_gene: TRBJ2-7
v_gene: TRBV7-2

CDR3aa: CASSQELTANNEQFF
CDR3nt: TGTGCCAGCAGCCAAGAACTGACAGCTAACAATGAGCAGTTCTTC
abundance: NA
d_gene: NA
j_gene: TRBJ2-1
v_gene: TRBV3-1

CDR3aa: CASNPGQGANQPQHF
CDR3nt: TGTGCCAGCAACCCGGGACAGGGGGCTAATCAGCCCCAGCATTTT
abundance: few
d_gene: TRBD1
j_gene: TRBJ1-5
v_gene: TRBV6-2/TRBV6-3

CDR3aa: CASSSQKRYGQPETQYF
CDR3nt: TGTGCCAGCAGTTCCCAGAAACGGTATGGGCAGCCCGAGACCCAGTACTTC
abundance: NA
d_gene: NA
j_gene: TRBJ2-5
v_gene: TRBV6-6

CDR3aa: CASSSDRVDTGELFF
CDR3nt: TGTGCCAGCAGCTCGGACAGGGTTGACACCGGGGAGCTGTTTTTT
abundance: NA
d_gene: TRBD1
j_gene: TRBJ2-2
v_gene: TRBV5-6

CDR3aa: CASSYDLEAFF
CDR3nt: TGTGCCAGCAGCTATGACCTTGAAGCTTTCTTT
abundance: few
d_gene: NA
j_gene: TRBJ1-1
v_gene: TRBV5-6

CDR3aa: CASTPKDSNFYNEQFF
CDR3nt: TGTGCCAGCACCCCAAAGGACAGTAACTTCTACAATGAGCAGTTCTTC
abundance: NA
d_gene: NA
j_gene: TRBJ2-1
v_gene: TRBV7-6

CDR3aa: CASSLVGRAIGELFF
CDR3nt: TGTGCCAGCAGCTTAGTGGGCAGGGCAATCGGGGAGCTGTTTTTT
abundance: few
d_gene: NA
j_gene: TRBJ2-2
v_gene: TRBV7-2

CDR3aa: CASSPQSGGSYNEQFF
CDR3nt: TGTGCCAGCAGCCCCCAGAGCGGGGGGTCCTACAATGAGCAGTTCTTC
abundance: many
d_gene: TRBD2
j_gene: TRBJ2-1
v_gene: TRBV7-9

CDR3aa: CASSQGWGYEQFF
CDR3nt: TGTGCCAGCAGCCAAGGATGGGGGTATGAGCAGTTCTTC
abundance: few
d_gene: NA
j_gene: TRBJ2-1
v_gene: TRBV14

CDR3aa: CASTPGSSYNEQFF
CDR3nt: TGCGCCAGCACCCCGGGGAGCTCCTACAATGAGCAGTTCTTC
abundance: NA
d_gene: NA
j_gene: TRBJ2-1
v_gene: TRBV4-1

CDR3aa: CASSYYGGTGEAFF
CDR3nt: TGTGCCAGCAGTTACTACGGGGGTACGGGTGAAGCTTTCTTT
abundance: few
d_gene: NA
j_gene: TRBJ1-1
v_gene: TRBV6-2/TRBV6-3

CDR3aa: CASSSREGLDEQFF
CDR3nt: TGTGCCAGCAGTTCACGGGAGGGCCTCGATGAGCAGTTCTTC
abundance: NA
d_gene: TRBD2
j_gene: TRBJ2-1
v_gene: TRBV28

CDR3aa: CASTDLAGEEEQYF
CDR3nt: TGTGCCAGCACTGACCTAGCGGGAGAGGAAGAGCAGTACTTC
abundance: few
d_gene: TRBD2
j_gene: TRBJ2-7
v_gene: TRBV6-2/TRBV6-3

CDR3aa: CASSFITNTEAFF
CDR3nt: TGTGCCAGCAGTTTTATCACGAACACTGAAGCTTTCTTT
abundance: few
d_gene: NA
j_gene: TRBJ1-1
v_gene: TRBV28

CDR3aa: CASSSPRRQNLAKNIQYF
CDR3nt: TGTGCCAGCAGTTCCCCCCGGAGACAGAACTTAGCCAAAAACATTCAGTACTTC
abundance: few
d_gene: NA
j_gene: TRBJ2-4
v_gene: TRBV28

CDR3aa: CASNPSAGGPGNEQFF
CDR3nt: TGTGCCAGTAATCCATCAGCGGGAGGGCCGGGCAATGAGCAGTTCTTC
abundance: NA
d_gene: TRBD2
j_gene: TRBJ2-1
v_gene: TRBV19

CDR3aa: CASRRQEGKRDTQYF
CDR3nt: TGTGCCAGCAGGAGACAGGAGGGGAAGAGAGATACGCAGTATTTT
abundance: few
d_gene: NA
j_gene: TRBJ2-3
v_gene: TRBV7-2

CDR3aa: CASSVEDARDEQYF
CDR3nt: TGTGCCAGCAGCGTAGAGGATGCGCGGGACGAGCAGTACTTC
abundance: few
d_gene: NA
j_gene: TRBJ2-7
v_gene: TRBV9

CDR3aa: CASSLATRETQYF
CDR3nt: TGTGCCAGCAGCTTAGCGACCAGAGAGACCCAGTACTTC
abundance: NA
d_gene: NA
j_gene: TRBJ2-5
v_gene: TRBV7-6